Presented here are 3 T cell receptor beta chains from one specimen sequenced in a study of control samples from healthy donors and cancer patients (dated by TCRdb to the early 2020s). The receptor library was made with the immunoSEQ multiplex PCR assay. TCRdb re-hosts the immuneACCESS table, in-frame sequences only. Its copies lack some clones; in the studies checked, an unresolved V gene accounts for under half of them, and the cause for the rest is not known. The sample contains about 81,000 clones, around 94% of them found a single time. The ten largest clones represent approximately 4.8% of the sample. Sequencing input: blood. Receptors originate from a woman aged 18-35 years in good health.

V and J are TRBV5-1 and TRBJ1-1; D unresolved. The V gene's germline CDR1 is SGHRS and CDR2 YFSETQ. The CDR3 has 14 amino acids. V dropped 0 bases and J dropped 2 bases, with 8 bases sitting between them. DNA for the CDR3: TGCGCCAGCAGCTTGGTGCCCCTCAACACTGAAGCTTTCTTT. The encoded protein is CASSLVPLNTEAFF.

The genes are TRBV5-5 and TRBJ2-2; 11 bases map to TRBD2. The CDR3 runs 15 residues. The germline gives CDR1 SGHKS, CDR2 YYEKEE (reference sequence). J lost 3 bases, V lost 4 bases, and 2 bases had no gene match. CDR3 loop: CASSRLAGYTGELFF. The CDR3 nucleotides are TGTGCCAGCAGCAGACTAGCGGGGTACACCGGGGAGCTGTTTTTT.

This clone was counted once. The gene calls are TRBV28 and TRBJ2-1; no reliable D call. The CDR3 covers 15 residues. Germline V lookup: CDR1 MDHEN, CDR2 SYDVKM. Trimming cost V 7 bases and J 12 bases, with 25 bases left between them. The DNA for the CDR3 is TGTGCCAGCACCCCCCCGAAGACCGGGTCCCTGGGGCAGTTCTTC. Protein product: CASTPPKTGSLGQFF. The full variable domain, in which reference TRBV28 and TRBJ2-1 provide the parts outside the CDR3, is DVKVTQSSRYLVKRTGEKVFLECVQDMDHENMFWYRQDPGLGLRLIYFSYDVKMKEKGDIPEGYSVSREKKERFSLILESASTNQTSMYLCASTPPKTGSLGQFFGPGTRLTVL.